This T cell receptor beta chain was sequenced in a study of identical twins. Turning to this clonotype: Antigen specificity is unknown.

This CDR3 is 14 amino acids long. From germline, CDR1 is SGHVS and CDR2 FQNEAQ. The V end was cut by 8 bases, the J end by 1 base, with 14 bases between. The study's findings and limits: Twins shared out-of-frame alpha sequences with excess low generation probability. Abundant beta clonotypes from cord blood bore fewer insertions; memory repertoires lacked this pattern. The models systematically underestimated how much out-of-frame TCR alpha was shared in monozygotic twins.

Template switching (which added a universal primer site) was used, and cDNA carried unique molecular identifiers. TCRdb re-called the 5' RACE reads through MiXCR, storing one row per CDR3 protein. The repertoire holds approximately 620,000 distinct CDR3 sequences, with approximately 9% as singletons. The same sample was also studied in work on yellow fever vaccine responses in identical twins.

The sample taken for sequencing was PBMCs. This receptor was identified in a woman aged 18-30 years in good health. This chain links TRBV7-8 with TRBJ2-5; D is perhaps TRBD1 (5 bases). The CDR3: CASEKQEFQETQYF. CDR3 in DNA: TGTGCCAGCGAAAAACAGGAATTCCAAGAGACCCAGTACTTC.